Detailed here is one TCR beta chain. What it binds is not known. The entry originates in a study of cytomegalovirus exposure and HLA in healthy donors. Study conclusions and caveats: Segments of the TCR beta V type were, in most cases, productive about 87% or about 30% of the time in an earlier analysis.

Researchers ran the PCR with 60 Vbeta and 13 Jbeta primers. Some clones are missing from TCRdb's copy, which holds only in-frame ones; the method was immunoSEQ multiplex PCR. The sample lists under 150,000 clones; around four fifths were seen once. What was sequenced was PBMCs. The sequence derives from a woman between 40 and 55 years old in good health and CMV-seropositive.

Written as DNA, the CDR3 is TGTGCCAGCAGCCAAGGAGGGGAGGGAGAGACCCAGTACTTC. Its translation: CASSQGGEGETQYF. The V gene is TRBV4-2, the J gene TRBJ2-5; 7 bases match TRBD2. The J segment lost 4 bases and the V segment lost 1 base, leaving 3 bases of the junction unmatched. The CDR3 runs 14 residues. The germline gives CDR1 LGHNA, CDR2 YNFKEQ.